This TCR beta chain was captured in a study of human versus mouse CDR3 diversity and MHC coevolution (dated 2017 in TCRdb). The study in broad terms: The immunoSEQ assay was reported to detect one in 200,000 T cells and to minimize amplification bias from multiplex PCR. Across mouse and human samples, the number of valid reads per sample ranged from about 0.6 x 10^7 to 1.7 x 10^7. The human cohort was made up of three healthy volunteer blood donors, who at collection were aged 30 to 39, 40 to 49 and 60 to 69, one donor in each range. Human naive CD4 T cell repertoires served as a reference for TCR selection on multiple MHC II alleles, compared against human-TCR-locus transgenic mice with single MHC II. General findings and caveats noted by the study authors: On average, humans had more CDR3 deletions and insertions than mice, indicating greater exonuclease and TdT activity. The lowest clonal inequality scores among all compared groups were observed in two of the three human donors. According to iCHAO1 estimates, humans had the largest TCR beta repertoire, 1.7 million or so clonotypes, which was attributed likely to selection by multiple MHC II molecules. Because human T cells were selected on six MHC II alleles, repertoire diversity was not considered directly comparable between humans and mice.

Naive CD4 T cells, defined as CD45RO-negative and CD62L-positive, were isolated from PBMCs by fluorescence-activated cell sorting. Roughly 50 ml of fresh peripheral blood was collected from each donor, and PBMCs were isolated by Ficoll density centrifugation. Sorting was performed on a FACSAria III instrument, with purity above 85% for all samples. The QIAGEN blood and tissue kit was used to extract genomic DNA from sorted cells, and the DNA was quantified on a NanoDrop 1000. Using multiplex PCR of genomic DNA, the immunoSEQ platform deep sequenced and quantified the TCR alpha and beta chains. Per the original workflow: Annotation of the TCR sequences relied on IMGT gene and region definitions. As a stand-in for the preselection repertoire, out-of-frame rearrangements were used and set against in-frame clonotypes. The iCHAO1 estimator provided with the immunoSEQ platform was used to estimate repertoire size. A Gini index, which is based on the Lorenz curve, was applied to in-frame amino acid clonotypes to measure clonal inequality. The intersect function of the R package tcR was used to count shared clonotypes, and the Jaccard index was used to score similarity. Principal component analysis of V, J and V-J usage frequencies was run with the R prcomp function without normalization. Here the immuneACCESS table is served through TCRdb, limited to in-frame sequences with V and J called. Missing clones are a known gap in these copies; in checked studies unresolved V genes cover under half, and the rest lacks a known reason. V, J and clone size are taken as reported in that table, and D and trimming were inferred from the DNA itself. Recorded for this sample are about 83,000 clones; around 90% of them occurred a single time. Around 0.15% of the sample comes from the top ten.

The CDR3 runs 13 residues from the cysteine to the phenylalanine. Of all the DNA, just the CDR3 is kept, 39 bases in frame from base 1. V lost 0 bases and J lost 5 bases; the stretch between them is 5 bases long. Taken from the germline V gene (reference sequence), the CDR1 and CDR2 loops are LNHNV and YYDKDF. In this sample, this clone turned up once. What this receptor recognizes is not known. Base-call qualities are not available, and no considerably larger clone is one nucleotide away. Sequencing was performed on naive CD4+ T cells from blood. Per the publication, the cell subset or site label means: CD45RO-negative CD62L-positive naive CD4 T cells. The rearranged chain carries TRBV15 and TRBJ1-5, with the D gene too uncertain to name. The sequence was obtained from a person aged 25 to 75 in good health. The bases are TGTGCCACCAGCAGAGATCTCGATCAGCCCCAGCATTTT. The translation is CATSRDLDQPQHF.